This T cell receptor (beta chain) was observed in a study of blood T cells in healthy people across ages. Study findings and constraints: Significant beta diversity loss was already apparent by age approximately 40, declining roughly linearly.

CDR1 and CDR2 (germline): MNHEY, SVGEGT. CDR3 length: 15 amino acids. V shed 4 bases and J shed 8 bases, with 18 bases lying between them. A few counts support this clonotype. Its antigen remains unidentified. A second PCR, run for about 7 to 12 cycles, used a sample-barcoded 5' primer plus a J-beta primer mix. MiXCR was run by TCRdb on the 5' RACE reads, yielding one entry per CDR3 protein. This sample carries about 1.1 million distinct CDR3 sequences, about two fifths of them seen once, and the ten largest clones take roughly 14%. This chain uses TRBV6-2 or TRBV6-3 with TRBJ2-1, with D possibly being TRBD1 or TRBD2 (5 bases each). Sequencing was carried out using blood. This TCR derives from a young man in good health. This CDR3 is CASSSLGTAGDEQFF. CDR3 sequence (DNA): TGTGCCAGCAGTTCTCTTGGGACGGCTGGGGATGAGCAGTTCTTC.